This T cell receptor beta chain is from a study of blood T cell repertoires in COVID-19. Germline assignment: CDR1 KGHDR and CDR2 SFDVKD. After removal of 9 bases from V and 3 bases from J, the junction contained 5 bases not matched to a gene. This CDR3 contains 14 residues. Method: immunoSEQ multiplex PCR; TCRdb's copy keeps in-frame clones and lacks some. The data show roughly 75,000 clones, approximately 87% seen once. Sequenced input: peripheral blood. This TCR derives from an elderly man in a cohort sampled during active COVID-19. The rearrangement joins TRBV24-1 to TRBJ2-2; 8 bases fit TRBD2. Here the CDR3 reads CATSGTRDTGELFF. The CDR3 bases are TGTGCCACCTCGGGGACTAGAGACACCGGGGAGCTGTTTTTT.